Given below is one TCR beta chain in context. It has no known antigen specificity. Base qualities are not at hand, and no much larger clone is one base apart. The CDR3 goes from the cysteine to the phenylalanine over 14 residues. The DNA shown is the 42-base CDR3, in frame from base 1. Sequences SGHNT (CDR1) and YENEEA (CDR2) are obtained from the germline V gene. V lost 3 bases and J lost 0 bases; the stretch between them is 7 bases long. The data derive from a study of Ad26.COV2.S vaccination and SARS-CoV-2 variants (dated by TCRdb to the early 2020s). Turning to the overall study: Vaccine-arm donors were drawn from COV1001, a multicentre, randomized, double-blind, placebo-controlled phase I-IIa trial of Ad26.COV2.S in healthy adults. Ad26.COV2.S was given intramuscularly at 5x10^10 or 1x10^11 viral particles, as a single shot or as two shots 56 days apart. The TCR-sequenced set comprised approximately 30 samples: around 20 Ad26.COV2.S vaccine recipients, 5 placebo recipients and 8 SARS-CoV-2 convalescent individuals. Investigators did not know the trial group allocation while performing experiments and assessing outcomes. The specificity and breadth of SARS-CoV-2-reactive T cell receptors after Ad26.COV2.S vaccination were assessed by TCRbeta repertoire sequencing. Participants in the trial were split at random into five groups of five each, receiving low-dose or high-dose Ad26.COV2.S once or twice, or else placebo on both occasions. The full study reports these points: Non-spike TCR breadth was comparable between vaccine and placebo recipients, consistent with the vaccine containing only spike. After vaccination, spike-specific CD8+ and CD4+ T cell responses were reported to show substantial breadth. The study was not powered for comparison of responses between vaccine doses or regimens. Ad26.COV2.S recipients had higher spike-specific TCR breadth than placebo recipients (P = 0.0014). According to the authors, total T cell responses may have been underestimated by the TCR breadth and depth analyses.

TCRbeta CDR3 regions were sequenced with the immunoSEQ Assay. After extraction, genomic DNA underwent amplification by bias-controlled multiplex PCR, followed by high-throughput sequencing. Processing in the source paper ran as follows. To quantify the absolute abundance of every unique TCRbeta CDR3 region, sequences were collapsed and filtered. Usable DNA was measured by amplifying reference genes present in all nucleated cells, and TCRbeta template counts were normalized to that usable DNA to estimate T cell fraction. Repertoire TCRs were annotated as SARS-CoV-2-specific when V gene, CDR3 amino acid sequence and J gene were exactly matched to a known reactive TCR set. MIRA supplied the reference SARS-CoV-2 TCR set, which was filtered for enrichment in COVID-19-positive ImmuneCODE repertoires so that public or cross-reactive TCRs were removed. Using the MIRA antigens, annotated TCRs were further analysed by specific ORF or by position within an ORF. Breadth was defined as annotated unique rearrangements over total unique productive rearrangements; depth was the summed frequency of those rearrangements. Group comparisons of TCR breadth used two-sided Wilcoxon rank-sum tests. TCRdb re-hosts the immuneACCESS table, in-frame sequences only. Its copies lack some clones; in the studies checked, an unresolved V gene accounts for under half of them, and the cause for the rest is not known. V, J and clone size are taken as reported in that table, and D and trimming were inferred from the DNA itself. The sample table contains 440,000 or so clones; only one count was recorded for about 90% of them. More than 1.5% of the sample rests with the top ten.

In the paper's terms, the treatment or condition label means: around 19 received Ad26.COV2.S at low or high dose, single or two shots; 5 received placebo; per-sample allocation not given. Repertoires of vaccine and placebo recipients were sequenced from samples taken on day 63 after the first injection. Cohort 1b enrolled 20 to 30 adults aged 18-55 years at a single site in Boston, USA, between 29 July and 7 August 2020. As a vaccine, Ad26.COV2.S was a replication-incompetent adenovirus type 26 vector that expressed a prefusion-stabilized SARS-CoV-2 spike protein derived from the original Wuhan strain.

This clonotype was obtained from a person between 18 and 60 years old who received the Ad26.COV2.S COVID-19 vaccine or a placebo. Rearrangement joined TRBV11-3 to TRBJ2-3, with no D gene named confidently. Sample: peripheral blood, taken in a trial of Ad26.COV2.S vaccine versus placebo. The DNA reads TGTGCCAGCAGCTTGAGTAGAAGCACAGATACGCAGTATTTT. It encodes CASSLSRSTDTQYF.